Detailed here is one T cell receptor (beta chain). Its matching antigen is unknown. These data originate in a study of graft-versus-host responses after intestinal transplantation. About the study: Every one of the recipients received anti-thymocyte globulin induction and afterwards took tacrolimus and steroids for 3 to 4 years. Study-wide results and limits: Recipient bone marrow held GvH clones, some seen earlier in ileum or blood. High graft-versus-host to host-versus-graft clonal ratios were seen in allografts of patients with graft-donor T cell macrochimerism. Early post-transplant HvG declines were associated with peak circulating GvH clone levels.

CDR1 and CDR2 from the germline V gene are MNHEY and SMNVEV (reference sequence). CDR3 length equals 16 residues. J was trimmed by 0 bases and V by 6 bases; bases with no gene match: 9. Repertoires were generated with immunoSEQ multiplex PCR, while TCRdb's copy carries only in-frame clones and drops some. This table has about 40,000 clones, roughly 89% appearing once. This TCR came from a human patient who received an intestinal transplant, so some T cells may come from the graft donor. The chain couples TRBV27 to TRBJ2-3, with 7 bases lining up with TRBD1. The specimen was PBMCs, collected around 43 weeks after intestinal transplant. The CDR3 sequence is CASSPLGTDSTDTQYF. CDR3 sequence (DNA): TGTGCCAGCAGCCCACTCGGGACAGATAGCACAGATACGCAGTATTTT.